This T cell receptor beta chain was obtained from a study of OX40 agonist ivuxolimab in advanced cancers. Study as a whole: As their treatment, patients were administered ivuxolimab, an agonistic anti-OX40 (CD134) antibody.

The table came from immunoSEQ multiplex PCR; TCRdb's copy has only in-frame clones and leaves some out. The sample has about 14,000 clones; around four fifths are singletons. Individuals having autoimmune disease history or systemic immunosuppression were not enrolled. The V gene end was trimmed by 11 bases and the J gene end by 10 bases; junction bases not matched to a gene: 7. In germline, CDR1 is LNHDA, CDR2 SQIVND (reference sequence). This CDR3 region has 12 residues. The rearrangement links TRBV19 to TRBJ1-6; 8 bases line up with TRBD1. Source: CD4+ or CD8+ T cells sorted from blood, taken in a trial of the OX40 agonist ivuxolimab. The TCR sequence derives from an adult with an advanced solid tumor such as melanoma, head and neck, liver or kidney cancer. For the CDR3, the DNA is TGTGCCGGCGGGACAGGAGGGTCACCCCTCCACTTT. Translating it yields CAGGTGGSPLHF.